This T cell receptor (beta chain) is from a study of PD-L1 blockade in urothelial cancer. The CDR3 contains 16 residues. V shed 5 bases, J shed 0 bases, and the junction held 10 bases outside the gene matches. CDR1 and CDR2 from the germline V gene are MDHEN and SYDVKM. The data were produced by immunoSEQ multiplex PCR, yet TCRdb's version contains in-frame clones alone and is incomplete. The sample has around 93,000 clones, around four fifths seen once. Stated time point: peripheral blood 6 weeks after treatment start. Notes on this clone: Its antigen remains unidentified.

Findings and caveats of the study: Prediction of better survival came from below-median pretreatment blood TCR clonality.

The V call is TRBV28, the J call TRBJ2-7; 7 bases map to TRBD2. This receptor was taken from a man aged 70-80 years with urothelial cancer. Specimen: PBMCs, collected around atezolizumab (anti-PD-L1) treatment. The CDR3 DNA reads TGTGCCAGCAGTGCCAGTCTAGCGGAGAGCTCCTACGAGCAGTACTTC. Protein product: CASSASLAESSYEQYF.